This TCR beta chain was documented in a study of PD-L1 blockade in urothelial cancer. About the study: Investigators checked blood 3 weeks (second dose) and 6 weeks after treatment start.

The CDR3 is 18 amino acids. V trimming: 4 bases; J trimming: 5 bases; junction bases outside the gene matches: 17. Per the germline V gene, CDR1 is ENHRY and CDR2 is SYGVKD. Sequenced by immunoSEQ multiplex PCR; TCRdb stores in-frame clones only, minus some. Among 40,000 to 60,000 clones listed, 70% to 90% were seen once. Noted time point: peripheral blood 6 weeks after treatment start. The rearrangement links TRBV10-3 to TRBJ2-5, with TRBD1 matching over 9 bases. The TCR sequence derives from a man in his 70s with urothelial cancer. The material was PBMCs, obtained around atezolizumab (anti-PD-L1) treatment. CDR3 nucleotide sequence: TGTGCCATCAGTGCAACGTCGGGACAGGGTAGAGGGTGGGAGACCCAGTACTTC. Its translation is CAISATSGQGRGWETQYF.